Listed here are 24 T cell receptor beta chains from one sample, sequenced in a study of Tregs in tolerant kidney transplant recipients. Some clones are missing from TCRdb's copy, which holds only in-frame ones; the method was immunoSEQ multiplex PCR. The sample carries about 73,000 clones, 75% to 95% recorded once. Specimen: Tregs from blood, collected before the transplant. The source of these receptors is a human donor who received a combined kidney and bone marrow transplant.

V gene TRBV28 combines with J gene TRBJ2-3; D is perhaps TRBD2 (6 bases). V lost 4 bases to trimming and J lost 2 bases, with 22 bases between them. The CDR3 spans 18 residues. The V gene's germline CDR1 is MDHEN and CDR2 SYDVKM. Here the CDR3 DNA reads TGTGCCAGCAGTTACTACACCGCCGGGACTTCCTTCACAGATACGCAGTATTTT. Translation gives CASSYYTAGTSFTDTQYF. Combining the CDR3 with reference TRBV28 and TRBJ2-3 gives the whole variable domain DVKVTQSSRYLVKRTGEKVFLECVQDMDHENMFWYRQDPGLGLRLIYFSYDVKMKEKGDIPEGYSVSREKKERFSLILESASTNQTSMYLCASSYYTAGTSFTDTQYFGPGTRLTVL.

The chain employs TRBV5-4 and TRBJ2-1; 7 bases match TRBD2. The CDR3 loop spans 15 amino acids. The germline CDR1 and CDR2 sequences are SGHNT and YYREEE (reference sequence). V shed 0 bases and J 7 bases; nucleotides not matched to a gene: 7. The CDR3 sequence: CASSLDGGSHNEQFF. CDR3 in DNA: TGTGCCAGCAGCTTGGATGGCGGGAGTCATAATGAGCAGTTCTTC.

The chain uses TRBV11-3 and TRBJ2-2; 12 nucleotides match TRBD1. Germline loops: CDR1 SGHNT, CDR2 YENEEA. Losses at the gene ends were 4 bases for V and 4 bases for J; bases not matched to a gene: 7. This CDR3 contains 17 residues. Here the CDR3 DNA reads TGTGCCAGCAGCTCGGGACAGGGGGCGCAGGGCACCGGGGAGCTGTTTTTT. Translation gives CASSSGQGAQGTGELFF.

The chain couples TRBV5-1 to TRBJ2-5; TRBD2 aligns across 8 bases. After removal of 1 base from V and 3 bases from J, the junction contained 14 bases not matched to a gene. This CDR3 spans 18 amino acids. In germline, CDR1 is SGHRS, CDR2 YFSETQ. The CDR3, as DNA: TGCGCCAGCAGCTTGTCTGGTGCTGGGAGCGGGGGCGAAGAGACCCAGTACTTC. The encoded protein is CASSLSGAGSGGEETQYF.

The chain recombines TRBV9 with TRBJ2-1; 9 bases line up with TRBD2. Trimming removed 6 bases from V and 12 bases from J; junction bases left unmatched: 16. CDR1 is SGDLS, CDR2 YYNGEE, per germline. The CDR3 runs to 15 residues. The CDR3: CASTQGTSSHEGQFF. CDR3 bases: TGTGCCAGCACGCAAGGGACTAGCTCACATGAGGGGCAGTTCTTC.

The rearrangement joins TRBV6-1 to TRBJ2-7; unclear D gene. The V and J ends lost 4 bases and 2 bases respectively, with 9 bases between them. The germline gives CDR1 MNHNS, CDR2 SASEGT. The CDR3 runs 13 residues. In DNA form, the CDR3 reads TGTGCCAGCAGTGTAGTCAGCACCTACGAGCAGTACTTC. This codes for CASSVVSTYEQYF.

This chain joins TRBV7-3 and TRBJ2-1, with TRBD2 identical over 13 bases. The V segment lost 5 bases and the J segment 6 bases; nucleotides outside the gene matches: 4. The CDR3 extends over 15 amino acids. Germline CDR1 reads SGHTA; CDR2 reads FQGTGA. The CDR3 DNA sequence: TGTGCCAGCAGCCCTCGACTAGCGGGAGGCAATGAGCAGTTCTTC. It specifies CASSPRLAGGNEQFF. The whole variable domain, remainder taken from reference TRBV7-3 and TRBJ2-1, is GAGVSQTPSNKVTEKGKYVELRCDPISGHTALYWYRQSLGQGPEFLIYFQGTGAADDSGLPNDRFFAVRPEGSVSTLKIQRTERGDSAVYLCASSPRLAGGNEQFFGPGTRLTVL.

The chain has TRBV28 and TRBJ1-4; possibly TRBD1 for D (5 bases). Trimming took 5 bases from V and 0 from J, leaving 13 bases between them. This CDR3 spans 16 amino acids. From germline, CDR1 is MDHEN and CDR2 SYDVKM. For the CDR3, the DNA is TGTGCCAGCAGTCCGCGGGGGGTTGCAACTAATGAAAAACTGTTTTTT. It is translated as CASSPRGVATNEKLFF.

This clone was recorded a few times. The gene calls are TRBV19 and TRBJ1-1; no reliable D call. This CDR3 comprises 13 residues. Germline lookup yields CDR1 LNHDA and CDR2 SQIVND (reference sequence). V was clipped by 6 bases and J by 8 bases, with 16 bases between them. The CDR3 DNA reads TGTGCCAGTAGCCCTCCGGAGGCGATAGAAGCTTTCTTT. Protein: CASSPPEAIEAFF.

Comments on this clone: Its ends do not fully match the called genes, so a read error is possible. This chain joins TRBV5-4 and TRBJ1-4; D is unclear. CDR1 is SGHNT, CDR2 YYREEE, per germline (reference sequence). The CDR3 runs 13 residues. In DNA form, the CDR3 reads TGTGCCAGCAGCTTGGCGGGTTTGGGAATCCTGGTGTTT. Its protein product is CASSLAGLGILVF.

The sample holds one count of this clone. The chain combines TRBV6-6 with TRBJ2-7; 11 nucleotides agree with TRBD2. The CDR3 loop spans 15 amino acids. Germline trimming cut 2 bases from V and 5 bases from J; bases unmatched to any gene: 5. The germline V gene has CDR1 MNHNY and CDR2 SVGAGI (reference sequence). The CDR3 region is CASSYTSGSGHEQYF. The CDR3 DNA is TGTGCCAGCAGTTACACTAGCGGGAGTGGCCACGAGCAGTACTTC.

CDR3 sequence reads: CASSVTGADYGYTF. The CDR3 DNA reads as TGTGCCAGCAGCGTAACAGGGGCTGACTATGGCTACACCTTC. The rearrangement uses TRBV9 and TRBJ1-2; 7 bases line up with TRBD1. The germline V gene has CDR1 SGDLS and CDR2 YYNGEE. Trimming took 1 base from V and 3 from J; bases not matched to a gene: 3. This CDR3 has 14 residues.

This chain uses TRBV19 with TRBJ1-1; tentatively, D is TRBD1 (5 bases). Germline values: CDR1 LNHDA, CDR2 SQIVND (reference sequence). The CDR3 contains 13 residues. The V end was cut by 5 bases, the J end by 5 bases, with 12 bases between. In DNA, the CDR3 is TGTGCCAGTAGTTCCGACCGGGGGACTGAAGCTTTCTTT. This sequence encodes CASSSDRGTEAFF.

The J gene is TRBJ2-3, the V gene TRBV29-1; D not certain. V was clipped by 7 bases and J by 4 bases, with 9 bases between them. Germline V lookup: CDR1 SQVTM, CDR2 ANQGSEA. The CDR3 is 11 amino acids. The CDR3 DNA reads as TGCAGCGCCGGTTCCTCAGATACGCAGTATTTT. It encodes CSAGSSDTQYF.

The rearrangement uses TRBV5-6 and TRBJ1-2; D call uncertain. The V and J ends lost 1 base and 4 bases respectively, with 17 bases between them. This CDR3 has 16 residues. Germline V CDR1 and CDR2: SGHDT, YYEEEE. In DNA form, the CDR3 reads TGTGCCAGCAGCTTGAGAGGGTCGCTAGTGGGCTATGGCTACACCTTC. Translation: CASSLRGSLVGYGYTF.

In its sample, this clone was seen a few times. The chain is built from TRBV19 and TRBJ1-4; 8 positions match TRBD1. This CDR3 region has 13 residues. Per the germline V gene, CDR1 is LNHDA and CDR2 is SQIVND (reference sequence). The V gene end was trimmed by 9 bases and the J gene end by 7 bases; junction bases not matched to a gene: 7. The CDR3 reads CASDRGLGEKLFF. The CDR3, as DNA: TGTGCCAGCGACAGGGGTTTAGGTGAAAAACTGTTTTTT.

V and J are TRBV2 and TRBJ2-7; tentatively, D is TRBD2 (7 bases). V shed 1 base and J shed 3 bases, with 10 bases lying between them. The CDR3 is 14 amino acids. Germline CDR1 reads SNHLY; CDR2 reads FYNNEI. CDR3 in amino acids: CASSEGGGLYEQYF. CDR3 coding DNA: TGTGCCAGCAGTGAAGGGGGGGGCCTCTACGAGCAGTACTTC. Full variable domain (rest looked up from reference TRBV2 and TRBJ2-7): EPEVTQTPSHQVTQMGQEVILRCVPISNHLYFYWYRQILGQKVEFLVSFYNNEISEKSEIFDDQFSVERPDGSNFTLKIRSTKLEDSAMYFCASSEGGGLYEQYFGPGTRLTVT.

The sample holds one count of this clone. V and J are TRBV2 and TRBJ1-1; 10 positions match TRBD1. The V segment lost 6 bases and the J segment 5 bases; nucleotides outside the gene matches: 3. The CDR3 is made up of 13 amino acids. The V gene's germline CDR1 is SNHLY and CDR2 FYNNEI. CDR3 protein: CASRDRGQTEAFF. CDR3 in DNA: TGTGCCAGCAGAGACAGGGGGCAAACTGAAGCTTTCTTT.

The chain joins TRBV29-1 to TRBJ1-2; 7 bases fit TRBD1. With V trimmed by 0 bases and J by 4 bases, 5 bases remained unmatched. Germline V gene lookup returns CDR1 SQVTM and CDR2 ANQGSEA. The CDR3 is made up of 14 amino acids. CDR3 nucleotides: TGCAGCGTTGAAGACCGGACAGGCCGCTATGGCTACACCTTC. Protein sequence: CSVEDRTGRYGYTF.

The chain recombines TRBV6-1 with TRBJ1-1; weak D call: TRBD1 (6 bases). The germline V and J ends were trimmed by 6 bases and 6 bases, with 14 bases remaining between them. CDR1 and CDR2 (germline): MNHNS, SASEGT. The CDR3 runs 13 residues. The DNA for the CDR3 is TGTGCCAGCAGGGGGGGCGAGGGCCCTGAAGCTTTCTTT. It is translated as CASRGGEGPEAFF.

This chain links TRBV6-5 with TRBJ2-5; TRBD2 might be the D (6 bases). The CDR3 has 16 residues. Trimming pared 4 bases from V and 1 base from J, leaving 16 bases between. Per the germline V gene, CDR1 is MNHEY and CDR2 is SVGAGI. CDR3: CASSSWRGETQETQYF. CDR3 nucleotide sequence: TGTGCCAGCAGTTCTTGGCGGGGCGAAACCCAAGAGACCCAGTACTTC.

The chain is built from TRBV5-1 and TRBJ1-4; D is unclear. The CDR3 totals 14 residues. V lost 7 bases and J 4 bases, leaving 14 bases between the germline ends. Germline V lookup: CDR1 SGHRS, CDR2 YFSETQ. In nucleotides, the CDR3 is TGCGCCAGCCGCCCCATGGCAGTTAATGAAAAACTGTTTTTT. This gives the protein CASRPMAVNEKLFF.

The V gene is TRBV28, the J gene TRBJ2-2; TRBD2 aligns across 7 bases. CDR1 is MDHEN, CDR2 SYDVKM, per germline. Germline trimming cut 5 bases from V and 4 bases from J; bases unmatched to any gene: 10. CDR3 length: 16 residues. CDR3 DNA: TGTGCCAGCAGTCTACGTGCGGGAGTCGGCACCGGGGAGCTGTTTTTT. This sequence encodes CASSLRAGVGTGELFF. The full variable domain, with the rest looked up from reference TRBV28 and TRBJ2-2, is DVKVTQSSRYLVKRTGEKVFLECVQDMDHENMFWYRQDPGLGLRLIYFSYDVKMKEKGDIPEGYSVSREKKERFSLILESASTNQTSMYLCASSLRAGVGTGELFFGEGSRLTVL.

The V and J genes are TRBV6-5 and TRBJ2-1; 9 nucleotides agree with TRBD2. The CDR3 is 16 amino acids. Per the germline V gene, CDR1 is MNHEY and CDR2 is SVGAGI. V lost 2 bases, J lost 10 bases, and 12 bases stayed unmatched. CDR3 in amino acids: CASSYGLGTSISEQFF. The CDR3 nucleotides read TGTGCCAGCAGTTACGGGTTAGGGACTAGCATTAGCGAGCAGTTCTTC.